This TCR beta chain emerged from a study of CD8 T cells in Susac syndrome. Per the germline V gene, CDR1 is LGHNA and CDR2 is YSLEER. The germline V and J ends were trimmed by 0 bases and 0 bases, with 6 bases remaining between them. This CDR3 region has 14 residues. It was with random hexamers that roughly 0.5 to 1 ug RNA was reverse transcribed. TCRdb re-derived calls from the immunoSEQ multiplex PCR reads in MiXCR, one entry per CDR3 protein. The repertoire holds hundreds of thousands of distinct CDR3 sequences, with about nine tenths as singletons. CD8+ and CD4+ T cells taken from blood had their TCR beta sequenced. The authors negatively isolated CD8+ and CD4+ T cells and FACS-enriched TEMRA cells.

The source material was CD8+ T cells from PBMCs. V usage is TRBV4-3 and J usage is TRBJ2-7; D call uncertain. This clonotype originated in a human donor with multiple sclerosis. CDR3 region: CASSQDRHSYEQYF. The CDR3 DNA follows: TGCGCCAGCAGCCAAGATCGTCACTCCTACGAGCAGTACTTC.